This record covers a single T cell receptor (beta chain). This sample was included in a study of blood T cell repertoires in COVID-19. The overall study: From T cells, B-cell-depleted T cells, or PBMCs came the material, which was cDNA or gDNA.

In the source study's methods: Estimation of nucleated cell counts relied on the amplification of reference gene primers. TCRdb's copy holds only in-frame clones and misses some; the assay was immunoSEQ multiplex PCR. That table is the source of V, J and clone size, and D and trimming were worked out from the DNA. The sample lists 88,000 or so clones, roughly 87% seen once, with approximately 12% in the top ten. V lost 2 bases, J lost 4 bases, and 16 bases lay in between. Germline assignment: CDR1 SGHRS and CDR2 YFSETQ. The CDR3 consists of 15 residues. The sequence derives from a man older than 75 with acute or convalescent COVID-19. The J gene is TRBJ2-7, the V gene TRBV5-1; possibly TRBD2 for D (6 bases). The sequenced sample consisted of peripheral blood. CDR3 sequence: CASSFSGGPQYEQYF. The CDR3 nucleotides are TGCGCCAGCAGCTTTTCTGGAGGGCCCCAATACGAGCAGTACTTC.